These 30 T cell receptor beta chains were sequenced from one sample in a study of blood T cell repertoires in COVID-19. Method: immunoSEQ multiplex PCR; TCRdb's copy keeps in-frame clones and lacks some. The top ten clones hold about 8% of a sample with 150,000 to 200,000 clones, about four fifths of them seen once. The sequenced sample was peripheral blood. The receptors shown here come from a man aged 40-49 years who had recovered from COVID-19.

V usage is TRBV5-1 and J usage is TRBJ2-7, with TRBD1 matching over 9 bases. With 7 bases clipped from V and 4 bases from J, the junction kept 12 bases outside the gene matches. CDR1 and CDR2 (germline): SGHRS, YFSETQ. The CDR3 has 15 residues. The CDR3 sequence: CASCNEPGQGYEQYF. CDR3 sequence (DNA): TGCGCCAGCTGCAATGAACCGGGACAGGGTTACGAGCAGTACTTC.

The V gene is TRBV7-8, the J gene TRBJ2-1, with D maybe TRBD2 (6 bases). CDR1 SGHVS and CDR2 FQNEAQ come from the germline V gene. CDR3 length: 14 residues. Between the trimmed V and J ends, which lost 0 bases and 4 bases, there was a span of 7 bases. The CDR3 loop is CASSLAGGYNEQFF. The CDR3 region has the DNA TGTGCCAGCAGCTTAGCTGGGGGGTACAATGAGCAGTTCTTC.

This rearrangement joins TRBV27 to TRBJ2-7; 9 nucleotides line up with TRBD2. The germline V gene encodes CDR1 MNHEY and CDR2 SMNVEV (reference sequence). The CDR3 spans 14 residues. After removal of 6 bases from V and 0 bases from J, the junction contained 3 bases not matched to a gene. The CDR3 region is CASRFSGSSYEQYF. The CDR3, as DNA: TGTGCCAGCAGATTTAGCGGGAGCTCCTACGAGCAGTACTTC.

The chain couples TRBV28 to TRBJ2-7, with TRBD2 identical over 7 bases. Germline V gives CDR1 MDHEN, CDR2 SYDVKM. The CDR3 extends over 15 amino acids. V was clipped by 6 bases and J by 1 base; unmatched bases: 9. The CDR3 sequence is CASSSRVGGSYEQYF. CDR3 nucleotide sequence: TGTGCCAGCAGCTCCAGGGTGGGGGGGTCCTACGAGCAGTACTTC.

V and J are TRBV7-2 and TRBJ2-5; D possibly corresponds to TRBD1 (5 bases). The CDR3 spans 16 residues. Germline V lookup: CDR1 SGHTA, CDR2 FQGNSA. Trimming removed 7 bases from V and 0 bases from J, with 18 bases in between. As DNA, the CDR3 is TGTGCCAGCAACCCAGGGTATGGCCGTTACCAAGAGACCCAGTACTTC. This codes for CASNPGYGRYQETQYF. The full variable domain, its missing parts supplied by reference TRBV7-2 and TRBJ2-5, is GAGVSQSPSNKVTEKGKDVELRCDPISGHTALYWYRQSLGQGLEFLIYFQGNSAPDKSGLPSDRFSAERTGGSVSTLTIQRTQQEDSAVYLCASNPGYGRYQETQYFGPGTRLLVL.

The rearrangement uses TRBV6-1 and TRBJ1-1, with D uncertain. The ends were cut back, 2 bases at V and 0 bases at J, with 7 bases in the middle. The CDR3 covers 14 residues. Germline lookup yields CDR1 MNHNS and CDR2 SASEGT. Here the CDR3 DNA reads TGTGCCAGCAGTGAACCAGTCGTGAACACTGAAGCTTTCTTT. This sequence encodes CASSEPVVNTEAFF.

There are a few counts of this clone. The rearrangement uses TRBV4-3 and TRBJ2-2; a possible D gene is TRBD2 (6 bases). The V end lost 0 bases, the J end lost 6 bases, and 14 bases lay between the germline ends. The CDR3 sequence is 16 residues long. The germline gives CDR1 LGHNA, CDR2 YSLEER. This CDR3 is CASSQDMGGGAGELFF. The CDR3 nucleotides read TGCGCCAGCAGCCAAGATATGGGAGGAGGAGCCGGGGAGCTGTTTTTT.

This chain joins TRBV30 and TRBJ2-7, with D possibly being TRBD2 (5 bases). Germline V lookup: CDR1 GTSNPN, CDR2 SVGIG (reference sequence). The V and J ends lost 3 bases and 6 bases respectively, with 15 bases between them. The CDR3 runs to 13 residues. CDR3 amino acids: CAWRRVHSGEQYF. The CDR3, as DNA: TGTGCCTGGAGGCGCGTCCACAGCGGCGAGCAGTACTTC.

The chain links TRBV7-2 to TRBJ2-1, with 8 bases aligning to TRBD2. CDR1 SGHTA and CDR2 FQGNSA come from the germline V gene. The CDR3 spans 15 residues. The V gene end was trimmed by 1 base and the J gene end by 7 bases; junction bases not matched to a gene: 6. CDR3 coding DNA: TGTGCCAGCAGCTTAGACGGGGGGGCCGCAAATGAGCAGTTCTTC. Translated, it gives CASSLDGGAANEQFF.

V and J are TRBV6-6 and TRBJ1-1, with 8 bases aligning to TRBD1. Looked up from germline, CDR1 is MNHNY and CDR2 is SVGAGI (reference sequence). The CDR3 consists of 14 residues. V was pared by 6 bases and J by 5 bases, with 8 bases of the junction left unmatched. CDR3 bases: TGTGCCAGCAGCCTTGGACAGGGCCGGACTGAAGCTTTCTTT. Residues: CASSLGQGRTEAFF.

This chain joins TRBV4-1 and TRBJ2-2; D is unclear. This CDR3 contains 14 residues. V dropped 1 base and J dropped 3 bases, with 6 bases sitting between them. The germline V gene encodes CDR1 MGHRA and CDR2 YSYEKL. The CDR3 reads CASSQGRDTGELFF. The DNA for the CDR3 is TGCGCCAGCAGCCAAGGACGGGACACCGGGGAGCTGTTTTTT.

The chain uses TRBV5-8 and TRBJ2-1; D uncertain. The CDR3 covers 15 residues. From germline, CDR1 is SGHTS and CDR2 YDEGEE. V lost 7 bases and J lost 3, with 17 bases in between. CDR3 sequence: CASRRLESFYNEQFF. CDR3 nucleotide sequence: TGTGCCAGCCGGCGGTTAGAGAGTTTCTACAATGAGCAGTTCTTC.

The V call is TRBV7-3, the J call TRBJ2-7; D gene unclear. The CDR3 extends over 13 amino acids. Germline V lookup: CDR1 SGHTA, CDR2 FQGTGA. V lost 1 base and J 3 bases, leaving 7 bases between the germline ends. DNA for the CDR3: TGTGCCAGCAGCTTAAATCACGGCTACGAGCAGTACTTC. It is translated as CASSLNHGYEQYF.

This chain connects TRBV27 to TRBJ2-5; 7 nucleotides match TRBD2. Germline V lookup: CDR1 MNHEY, CDR2 SMNVEV (reference sequence). The length of the CDR3 is 15 residues. V was pared by 3 bases and J by 3 bases, with 7 bases of the junction left unmatched. The CDR3 reads CASSFGRVAEETQYF. The CDR3 DNA reads TGTGCCAGCAGTTTTGGGAGGGTAGCGGAAGAGACCCAGTACTTC.

V usage is TRBV18 and J usage is TRBJ2-1; tentative D call: TRBD2 (6 bases). This CDR3 is 19 amino acids long. Germline CDR1 and CDR2: KGHSH and LQKENI. Deletions cut 3 bases from V and 9 bases from J, with 30 bases between. This chain's CDR3 is CASSPDHRGFSGDWGEQFF. The CDR3 coding sequence is TGTGCCAGCTCACCTGACCACCGGGGATTTTCGGGGGATTGGGGTGAGCAGTTCTTC.

The chain recombines TRBV21-1 with TRBJ2-7; the table's D call, TRBD1, has no DNA check behind it. TRBV21-1 is shown as a pseudogene. The CDR3 consists of 17 residues. DNA of the CDR3: TGTGCCAGCAGCAACCCCCTGCCTTTACAGGGGAGCTACGAGCAGTACTTC. This translates into CASSNPLPLQGSYEQYF.

The chain combines TRBV7-8 with TRBJ1-4, with D tentatively TRBD1 (6 bases). Deletions cut 4 bases from V and 1 base from J, with 10 bases between. In germline, CDR1 is SGHVS, CDR2 FQNEAQ. The CDR3 has 15 amino acids. Here the CDR3 DNA reads TGTGCCAGCAGCTATGGGGGCGTAACTAATGAAAAACTGTTTTTT. Its translation is CASSYGGVTNEKLFF.

This sequence joins TRBV9 and TRBJ2-3; perhaps TRBD1 as D (6 bases). This CDR3 has 14 amino acids. Per germline, CDR1 SGDLS and CDR2 YYNGEE. Trimming took off 3 bases at V and 0 bases at J, with 8 bases between the two ends. CDR3 sequence reads: CASSGQVSTDTQYF. The CDR3 nucleotides are TGTGCCAGCAGCGGACAGGTGAGCACAGATACGCAGTATTTT.

The chain employs TRBV27 and TRBJ2-2, with 7 bases identical to TRBD1. Germline lookup yields CDR1 MNHEY and CDR2 SMNVEV (reference sequence). V trimming: 9 bases; J trimming: 1 base; junction bases outside the gene matches: 11. The CDR3 is 16 amino acids. Here the CDR3 DNA reads TGTGCCAGACCCATGCCGGGACAGCGGAACACCGGGGAGCTGTTTTTT. It specifies CARPMPGQRNTGELFF.

The V and J genes are TRBV10-3 and TRBJ2-5, with 8 bases matching TRBD1. The ends lost 11 bases at V and 3 bases at J; junction bases unmatched: 5. Germline CDR1 ENHRY, CDR2 SYGVKD. The CDR3 spans 12 residues. The CDR3 is CAHRGAEETQYF. Here the CDR3 DNA reads TGTGCCCACAGGGGGGCGGAAGAGACCCAGTACTTC.

This chain connects TRBV3-1 (or the pseudogene TRBV3-2) to TRBJ1-3; D is undetermined. In germline, CDR1 is LGHDT, CDR2 YNNKEL (reference sequence). This CDR3 spans 15 amino acids. V was shortened by 0 bases and J by 5 bases, with 11 bases between the two germline ends. The CDR3 sequence is CASSQEASSRNTIYF. DNA of the CDR3: TGTGCCAGCAGCCAAGAAGCGTCCTCCCGAAACACCATATATTTT.

For this clone: The sample carries other DNA sequences with the same CDR3. The chain uses TRBV12-3 or TRBV12-4 and TRBJ1-2; D remains ambiguous. The V and J ends lost 5 bases and 11 bases respectively, with 15 bases between them. The CDR3 has 12 amino acids. CDR3 protein: CASSDVGEGYTF. The CDR3 DNA reads TGTGCCAGCAGTGACGTCGGGGAAGGTTACACCTTC.

The V call is TRBV7-2, the J call TRBJ2-4; D remains ambiguous. V was cut by 5 bases and J by 8 bases, with 13 bases left in between. Per the germline V gene, CDR1 is SGHTA and CDR2 is FQGNSA. The CDR3 length is 13 residues. DNA of the CDR3: TGTGCCAGCAGCCCTCACCCTAGTCACATTCAGTACTTC. Encoded protein: CASSPHPSHIQYF.

This chain links TRBV9 with TRBJ2-5, with no clear D. Germline CDR1 reads SGDLS; CDR2 reads YYNGEE. V lost 3 bases and J 5 bases, leaving 14 bases between the germline ends. This CDR3 is 14 amino acids long. The CDR3 DNA follows: TGTGCCAGCAGCGATTCGGGTGAGGAGGAGACCCAGTACTTC. It yields the protein CASSDSGEEETQYF.

This chain uses TRBV25-1 with TRBJ2-5, with 8 bases fitting TRBD2. The CDR3 totals 15 residues. The germline V gene has CDR1 MGHDK and CDR2 SYGVNS. Losses at the gene ends were 2 bases for V and 7 bases for J; bases not matched to a gene: 9. CDR3 amino acids: CASSEVAGLAGTQYF. The CDR3 DNA is TGTGCCAGCAGTGAAGTGGCCGGACTAGCCGGGACCCAGTACTTC.

The J gene is TRBJ2-3, the V gene TRBV27; 8 bases fit TRBD2. Per the germline V gene, CDR1 is MNHEY and CDR2 is SMNVEV (reference sequence). Losses at the gene ends were 2 bases for V and 2 bases for J; bases not matched to a gene: 12. The CDR3 is 18 residues long. CDR3: CASSLSSLWRGDTDTQYF. The CDR3 DNA reads TGTGCCAGCAGTTTAAGCTCCCTCTGGCGGGGGGACACAGATACGCAGTATTTT.

The J gene is TRBJ1-1, the V gene TRBV14, with D uncertain. V lost 4 bases, J lost 4 bases, and 10 bases lay in between. This CDR3 has 13 residues. CDR1 SGHDN and CDR2 FVKESK come from the germline V gene. The CDR3 reads CASSPFPSTEAFF. The CDR3 region has the DNA TGTGCCAGCAGCCCGTTCCCCTCCACTGAAGCTTTCTTT.

The table lists this clone with a count of one. This chain links TRBV5-8 with TRBJ1-5, with D perhaps matching TRBD1 (6 bases). Trimming removed 3 bases from V and 1 base from J, with 17 bases in between. This CDR3 is 17 amino acids long. Germline CDR1 and CDR2: SGHTS and YDEGEE. CDR3 protein: CASSYSQGSRSNQPQHF. The DNA for the CDR3 is TGTGCCAGCAGCTACTCACAGGGATCAAGGAGCAATCAGCCCCAGCATTTT.

This clone was seen just once. The chain employs TRBV2 and TRBJ2-5, with a possible D match to TRBD2 (6 bases). Germline CDR1 reads SNHLY; CDR2 reads FYNNEI. This CDR3 spans 13 amino acids. With 8 bases removed from V and 5 bases from J, the gap between germline ends came to 15 bases. The CDR3, as DNA: TGTGCCAGCGGGGACTCCATTAGGGAGACCCAGTACTTC. This translates into CASGDSIRETQYF.

This clone appeared a single time. The V gene is TRBV5-1, the J gene TRBJ1-1; 7 bases are a match to TRBD1. This CDR3 is built from 14 residues. The V and J ends lost 4 bases and 7 bases, in that order; junction bases with no gene match: 10. Germline CDR1 SGHRS, CDR2 YFSETQ. The CDR3: CASSKTGTNGEAFF. The CDR3 DNA reads TGCGCCAGCAGCAAGACAGGGACGAATGGTGAAGCTTTCTTT.